A single sample gave rise to the 4 T cell receptor beta chains below, sequenced in a study of blood T cell repertoires in COVID-19. Method: immunoSEQ multiplex PCR; TCRdb's copy keeps in-frame clones and lacks some. Of some 38,000 clones in the sample, around 85% were seen once. Specimen: peripheral blood. The receptor source for this set is a man aged 55 to 70 with active or convalescent COVID-19.

The rearrangement uses TRBV14 and TRBJ2-1, with D possibly being TRBD1 (5 bases). Trimming stripped 5 bases from V and 8 bases from J, with 16 bases between. The length of the CDR3 is 14 residues. In germline, CDR1 is SGHDN, CDR2 FVKESK. The CDR3 coding sequence is TGTGCCAGCAGCAAGTCAGGGTTTCTCGATGAGCAGTTCTTC. This translates into CASSKSGFLDEQFF. The whole variable domain, remainder taken from reference TRBV14 and TRBJ2-1, is EAGVTQFPSHSVIEKGQTVTLRCDPISGHDNLYWYRRVMGKEIKFLLHFVKESKQDESGMPNNRFLAERTGGTYSTLKVQPAELEDSGVYFCASSKSGFLDEQFFGPGTRLTVL.

The chain joins TRBV19 to TRBJ1-4; no definite D call. V was pared by 6 bases and J by 7 bases, with 12 bases between. The CDR3 loop spans 13 amino acids. Germline values: CDR1 LNHDA, CDR2 SQIVND (reference sequence). CDR3: CASSGILREKLFF. The CDR3 coding sequence is TGTGCCAGTAGCGGGATCCTACGTGAAAAACTGTTTTTT.

The V gene is TRBV19, the J gene TRBJ1-2, with a tentative D call TRBD1 (6 bases). The CDR3 spans 14 residues. The V gene's germline CDR1 is LNHDA and CDR2 SQIVND (reference sequence). V was clipped by 1 base and J by 4 bases, with 10 bases between them. CDR3 sequence: CASSIVGRGYGYTF. The DNA for the CDR3 is TGTGCCAGTAGTATAGTTGGCAGGGGCTATGGCTACACCTTC.

The chain employs TRBV2 and TRBJ1-5; tentatively, D is TRBD1 (5 bases). CDR3 size: 14 residues. CDR1 and CDR2 (germline): SNHLY, FYNNEI. Trimming took off 5 bases at V and 3 bases at J, with 11 bases between the two ends. The CDR3 reads CASSFSGYNQPQHF. The CDR3, as DNA: TGTGCCAGCAGTTTCTCAGGGTACAATCAGCCCCAGCATTTT. Combining the CDR3 with reference TRBV2 and TRBJ1-5 gives the whole variable domain EPEVTQTPSHQVTQMGQEVILRCVPISNHLYFYWYRQILGQKVEFLVSFYNNEISEKSEIFDDQFSVERPDGSNFTLKIRSTKLEDSAMYFCASSFSGYNQPQHFGDGTRLSIL.